Below, one T cell receptor (beta chain) is given with its context. The sample belongs to a study of blood T cell repertoires in COVID-19. Study-level background: COVID-19 samples from acute and convalescent phases originated in the United States, Italy and Spain.

Source study methods: Estimates of nucleated cell counts were drawn from the amplification of reference gene primers. TCRdb's copy holds only in-frame clones and misses some; the assay was immunoSEQ multiplex PCR. That table supplies the V and J calls and clone size; D and trimming were determined from the DNA. The table includes 150,000 to 160,000 clones, 75% to 95% detected once. Germline loops: CDR1 SNHLY, CDR2 FYNNEI. Trimming left V 8 bases short and J 3 bases short, with 10 bases between. There are 12 residues in the CDR3. The receptor's source is a man aged 45-65 years with acute or convalescent COVID-19. The chain is built from TRBV2 and TRBJ1-2; TRBD1 might be the D (6 bases). Sequencing was done on a sample of peripheral blood. In DNA, the CDR3 is TGTGCCAGCTCCCCAGGGGACTATGGCTACACCTTC. It yields the protein CASSPGDYGYTF.